The entry below describes one TCR beta chain. In germline, CDR1 is KGHSH, CDR2 LQKENI. The germline V and J ends were trimmed by 6 bases and 5 bases, with 14 bases remaining between them. There are 13 residues in the CDR3. Profiled with immunoSEQ multiplex PCR; TCRdb holds only in-frame clones, not every one. The sample comprises tens of thousands of clones, 90% of which are singletons, and more than 4% rests with the top ten. The entry originates in a study of blood T cell repertoires in COVID-19. Study-wide context: Acute and convalescent COVID-19 specimens originated in the United States, Italy and Spain. Sources were T cells, B-cell-depleted T cells, or PBMCs; the material itself was cDNA or gDNA.

The genes are TRBV18 and TRBJ2-7; a weak D match, TRBD1 (5 bases). This clonotype originated in a human donor in a cohort sampled during active COVID-19. The sequenced sample was peripheral blood. The CDR3 loop reads CASSLRGPNEQYF. The CDR3 coding sequence is TGTGCCAGCTCCCTTAGGGGCCCGAACGAGCAGTACTTC. The entire variable domain, with the rest obtained from reference TRBV18 and TRBJ2-7, is as follows: NAGVMQNPRHLVRRRGQEARLRCSPMKGHSHVYWYRQLPEEGLKFMVYLQKENIIDESGMPKERFSAEFPKEGPSILRIQQVVRGDSAAYFCASSLRGPNEQYFGPGTRLTVT.